This entry concerns a single T cell receptor beta chain. Unmatched junction bases numbered 3, after V lost 0 bases and J lost 6 bases. Germline V CDR1 and CDR2: SGDLS, YYNGEE. This CDR3 is 14 amino acids long. The protocol was immunoSEQ multiplex PCR, while the TCRdb copy is restricted to in-frame clones and leaves out a portion. The data contain around 100,000 clones, about 74% of them singletons. This sample stems from a study of PD-1 blockade in mismatch repair-deficient tumors. This chain links TRBV9 with TRBJ1-3, with TRBD1 matching over 7 bases. This receptor was identified in an adult with mismatch repair-deficient cancer. The sample here was peripheral blood, taken roughly 60 weeks after starting pembrolizumab. CDR3 loop: CASSVGQGKNTIYF. The CDR3 DNA is TGTGCCAGCAGCGTAGGACAGGGAAAAAACACCATATATTTT.